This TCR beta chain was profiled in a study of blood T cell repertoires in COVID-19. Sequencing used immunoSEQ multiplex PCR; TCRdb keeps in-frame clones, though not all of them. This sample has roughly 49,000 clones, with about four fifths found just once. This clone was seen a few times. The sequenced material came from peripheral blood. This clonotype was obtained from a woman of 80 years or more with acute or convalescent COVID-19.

DNA for the CDR3: TGTGCCAGCAGCCGCGGGACTAGCGGGGGCAATGAGCAGTTCTTC. This sequence encodes CASSRGTSGGNEQFF. V is TRBV7-6 and J is TRBJ2-1; 14 nucleotides align to TRBD2. The CDR3 runs to 15 residues. J gave up 6 bases and V 5 bases, and 3 bases lay outside the gene matches. Germline values: CDR1 SGHVS, CDR2 FNYEAQ.